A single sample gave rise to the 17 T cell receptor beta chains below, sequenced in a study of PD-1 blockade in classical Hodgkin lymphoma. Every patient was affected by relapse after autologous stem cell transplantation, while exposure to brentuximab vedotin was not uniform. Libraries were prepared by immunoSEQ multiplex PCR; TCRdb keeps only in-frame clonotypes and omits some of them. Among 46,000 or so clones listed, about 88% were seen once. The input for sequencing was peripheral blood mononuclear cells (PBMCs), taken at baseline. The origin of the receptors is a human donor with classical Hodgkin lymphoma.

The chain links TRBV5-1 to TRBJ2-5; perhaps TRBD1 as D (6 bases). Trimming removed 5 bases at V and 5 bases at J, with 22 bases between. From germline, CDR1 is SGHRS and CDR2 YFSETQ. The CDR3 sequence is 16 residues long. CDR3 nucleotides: TGCGCCAGCAGTCTCTTACCTACAGGGTTGAGGGAGACCCAGTACTTC. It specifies CASSLLPTGLRETQYF.

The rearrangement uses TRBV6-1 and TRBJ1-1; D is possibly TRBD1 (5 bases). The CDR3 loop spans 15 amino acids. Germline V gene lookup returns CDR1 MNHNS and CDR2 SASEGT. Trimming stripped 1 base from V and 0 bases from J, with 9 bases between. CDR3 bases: TGTGCCAGCAGTGAAGGGTGGGGGATGAACACTGAAGCTTTCTTT. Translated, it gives CASSEGWGMNTEAFF.

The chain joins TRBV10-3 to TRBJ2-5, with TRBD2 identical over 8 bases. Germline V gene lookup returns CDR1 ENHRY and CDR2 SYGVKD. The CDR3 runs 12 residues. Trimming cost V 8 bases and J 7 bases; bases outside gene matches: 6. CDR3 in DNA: TGTGCCATCGGGGGACTAGAAGCGACCCAGTACTTC. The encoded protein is CAIGGLEATQYF.

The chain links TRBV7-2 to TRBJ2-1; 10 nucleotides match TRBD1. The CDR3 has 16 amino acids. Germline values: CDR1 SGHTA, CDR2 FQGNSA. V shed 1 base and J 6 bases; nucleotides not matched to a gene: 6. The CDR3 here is CASSLVGTGVSNEQFF. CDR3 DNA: TGTGCCAGCAGCTTAGTGGGGACAGGGGTGAGCAATGAGCAGTTCTTC. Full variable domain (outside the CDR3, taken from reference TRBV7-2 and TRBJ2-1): GAGVSQSPSNKVTEKGKDVELRCDPISGHTALYWYRQSLGQGLEFLIYFQGNSAPDKSGLPSDRFSAERTGGSVSTLTIQRTQQEDSAVYLCASSLVGTGVSNEQFFGPGTRLTVL.

The CDR3 region has the DNA TGTGCCAGCAGTTACCAGGGATGGGAGACCCAGTACTTC. This gives the protein CASSYQGWETQYF. This chain uses TRBV6-5 with TRBJ2-5; D perhaps matches TRBD1 (5 bases). The CDR3 is 13 amino acids. V was shortened by 2 bases and J by 5 bases, with 9 bases between the two germline ends. Germline assignment: CDR1 MNHEY and CDR2 SVGAGI.

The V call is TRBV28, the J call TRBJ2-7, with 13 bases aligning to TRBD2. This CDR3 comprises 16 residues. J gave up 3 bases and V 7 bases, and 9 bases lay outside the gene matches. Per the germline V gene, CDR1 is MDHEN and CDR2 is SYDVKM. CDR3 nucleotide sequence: TGTGCCAGCACCGTGGGACTAGCGGGGAACTACTACGAGCAGTACTTC. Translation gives CASTVGLAGNYYEQYF.

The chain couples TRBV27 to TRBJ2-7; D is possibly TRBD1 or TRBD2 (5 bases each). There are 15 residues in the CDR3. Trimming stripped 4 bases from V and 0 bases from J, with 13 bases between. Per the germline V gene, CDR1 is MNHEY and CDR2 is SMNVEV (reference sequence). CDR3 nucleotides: TGTGCCAGCAGTTCGGACAAGGGGAGCTCCTACGAGCAGTACTTC. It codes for CASSSDKGSSYEQYF.

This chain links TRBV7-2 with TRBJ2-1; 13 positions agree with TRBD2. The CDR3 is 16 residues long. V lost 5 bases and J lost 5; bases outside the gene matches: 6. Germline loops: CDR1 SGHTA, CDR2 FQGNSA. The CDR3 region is CASSALAGGPNNEQFF. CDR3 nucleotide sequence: TGTGCCAGCAGCGCACTAGCGGGGGGGCCTAACAATGAGCAGTTCTTC.

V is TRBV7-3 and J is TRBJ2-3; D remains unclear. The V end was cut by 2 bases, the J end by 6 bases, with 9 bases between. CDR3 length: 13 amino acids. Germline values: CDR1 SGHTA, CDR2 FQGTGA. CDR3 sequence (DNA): TGTGCCAGCAGCTTACGTGAGCGTGATACGCAGTATTTT. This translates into CASSLRERDTQYF.

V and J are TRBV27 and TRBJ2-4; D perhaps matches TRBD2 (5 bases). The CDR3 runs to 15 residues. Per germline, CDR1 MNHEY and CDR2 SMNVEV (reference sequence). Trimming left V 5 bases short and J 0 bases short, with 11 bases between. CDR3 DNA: TGTGCCAGCAGTCCCCGAGGACTAGCCAAAAACATTCAGTACTTC. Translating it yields CASSPRGLAKNIQYF.

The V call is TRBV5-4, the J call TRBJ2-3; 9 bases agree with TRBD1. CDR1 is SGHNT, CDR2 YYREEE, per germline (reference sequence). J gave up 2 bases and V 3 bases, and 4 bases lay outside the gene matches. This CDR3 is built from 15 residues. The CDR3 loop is CASSSTGGFTDTQYF. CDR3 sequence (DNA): TGTGCCAGCAGCTCTACAGGGGGCTTCACAGATACGCAGTATTTT. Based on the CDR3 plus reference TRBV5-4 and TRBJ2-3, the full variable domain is ETGVTQSPTHLIKTRGQQVTLRCSSQSGHNTVSWYQQALGQGPQFIFQYYREEENGRGNFPPRFSGLQFPNYSSELNVNALELDDSALYLCASSSTGGFTDTQYFGPGTRLTVL.

The CDR3 spells CASSQASGWGEQYF. The CDR3 DNA reads TGCGCCAGCAGCCAAGCCTCCGGGTGGGGGGAGCAGTACTTC. J is TRBJ2-7 and V is TRBV4-1; the D call may be TRBD1 or TRBD2 (5 bases each). The CDR3 length is 14 residues. The V gene's germline CDR1 is MGHRA and CDR2 YSYEKL. V gave up 1 base and J gave up 7 bases, with 14 bases separating them.

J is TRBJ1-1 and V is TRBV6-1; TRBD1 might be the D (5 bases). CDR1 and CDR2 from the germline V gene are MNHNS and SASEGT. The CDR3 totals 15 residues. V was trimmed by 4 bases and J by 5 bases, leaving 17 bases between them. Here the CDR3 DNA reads TGTGCCAGCAGTGCGCAGGGACTTGATAGAACTGAAGCTTTCTTT. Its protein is CASSAQGLDRTEAFF.

The CDR3 DNA is TGTGCCAGCATGGGACAGGGGGCCCTCGGCTACGAGCAGTACTTC. This sequence encodes CASMGQGALGYEQYF. The chain couples TRBV6-5 to TRBJ2-7, with 12 bases fitting TRBD1. Looked up from germline, CDR1 is MNHEY and CDR2 is SVGAGI. CDR3 length equals 15 residues. J was trimmed by 3 bases and V by 7 bases; bases with no gene match: 7.

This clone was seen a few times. CDR3 protein: CASSIFNYNEQFF. The CDR3 nucleotides are TGTGCCAGTAGTATTTTCAACTACAATGAGCAGTTCTTC. V is TRBV19 and J is TRBJ2-1; D not resolved. This CDR3 comprises 13 residues. Germline CDR1 is LNHDA and CDR2 is SQIVND (reference sequence). V was shortened by 3 bases and J by 3 bases, with 6 bases between the two germline ends.

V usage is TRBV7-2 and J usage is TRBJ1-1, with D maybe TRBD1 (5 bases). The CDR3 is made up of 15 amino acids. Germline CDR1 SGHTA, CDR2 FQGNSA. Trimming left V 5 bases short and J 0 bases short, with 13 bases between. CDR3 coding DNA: TGTGCCAGCAGCCGAGGGACTCTTATGAACACTGAAGCTTTCTTT. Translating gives CASSRGTLMNTEAFF.

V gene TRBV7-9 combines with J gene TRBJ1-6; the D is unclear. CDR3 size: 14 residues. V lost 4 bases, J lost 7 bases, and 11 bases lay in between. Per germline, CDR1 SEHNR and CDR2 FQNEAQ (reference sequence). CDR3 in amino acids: CASSSFWMNSPLHF. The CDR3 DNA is TGTGCCAGCAGCTCTTTTTGGATGAATTCACCCCTCCACTTT.